This T cell receptor beta chain is from a study of T cells in Graves' hyperthyroidism and ophthalmopathy. Study in general: Peripheral blood was acquired at first diagnosis, ahead of any therapy whatsoever.

Researchers took RNA transcripts and amplified the TCR beta CDR3 regions from them. Primed by the HTBI set, a first-round RT-PCR was run on the TCR CDR3. From the multiplex PCR reads, TCRdb called clonotypes with MiXCR, one entry per CDR3 protein. This table holds about 500,000 distinct CDR3 sequences, approximately 15% found once. Thyroid ultrasound and orbital computed tomography, with clinical symptoms and serum thyroxine and TRAb, informed diagnoses. Trimming shortened V by 0 bases and J by 3 bases, and 14 bases separated the two germline ends. This CDR3 has 16 residues. Germline CDR1 reads SGHDT; CDR2 reads YYEEEE. In regard to this clonotype: Its target is unknown.

The study's findings and limits: Ophthalmopathy was told apart from stable hyperthyroidism by a 13 V-J model. The majority of expanded thyroid clonotypes above 0.001 also appeared in blood.

V usage is TRBV5-6 and J usage is TRBJ2-3; perhaps TRBD1 as D (5 bases). This sequence was found in a woman aged 18-29 years with Graves' hyperthyroidism. The sample taken for sequencing was blood. The CDR3 nucleotides are TGTGCCAGCAGCTTGGAGGTTAGTGGGGCTACAGATACGCAGTATTTT. It encodes CASSLEVSGATDTQYF.